Following are 18 T cell receptor beta chains from one sample sequenced in a study of PD-1 blockade in mismatch repair-deficient tumors. Only in-frame clones appear in the TCRdb table, and some are missing; sequencing was by immunoSEQ multiplex PCR. The sample yields over 60,000 clones, approximately 89% seen once. The sequenced sample was peripheral blood, obtained 52 weeks after starting pembrolizumab. The origin of the receptors is an adult with mismatch repair-deficient cancer.

The chain combines TRBV6-5 with TRBJ2-3; D unclear. The CDR3 consists of 13 residues. In germline, CDR1 is MNHEY, CDR2 SVGAGI. V lost 4 bases, J lost 6 bases, and 11 bases lay in between. The CDR3 DNA follows: TGTGCCAGCAGTTCCTACGGCCGGGATACGCAGTATTTT. Its translation: CASSSYGRDTQYF.

The gene calls are TRBV4-3 and TRBJ2-5; D is undetermined. Germline values: CDR1 LGHNA, CDR2 YSLEER. Trimming removed 0 bases from V and 5 bases from J, with 10 bases in between. This CDR3 is built from 14 residues. The CDR3 nucleotides read TGCGCCAGCAGCCAAGATTCCTTCGCGGAGACCCAGTACTTC. Translating gives CASSQDSFAETQYF.

V and J are TRBV28 and TRBJ2-7, with 9 bases identical to TRBD2. Germline V gene sequence: CDR1 MDHEN, CDR2 SYDVKM. This CDR3 has 15 residues. The V and J ends lost 7 bases and 3 bases, in that order; junction bases with no gene match: 10. For the CDR3, the DNA is TGTGCCAGCATCGGCTTGGATAGCGGGAGCTACGAGCAGTACTTC. As protein: CASIGLDSGSYEQYF.

This clone was seen more than once but under ten times. The chain carries TRBV6-6 and TRBJ2-1; 7 bases are shared with TRBD2. CDR3 length: 14 amino acids. The trim removed 1 base at V and 5 bases at J, leaving 2 bases unmatched. CDR1 and CDR2 from the germline V gene are MNHNY and SVGAGI (reference sequence). The CDR3 region has the DNA TGTGCCAGCAGTTACTTGAGCGGGAACAATGAGCAGTTCTTC. Its protein product is CASSYLSGNNEQFF.

This chain joins TRBV4-1 and TRBJ2-7; TRBD1 is a possible D gene (5 bases). Trimming left V 0 bases short and J 0 bases short, with 9 bases between. This CDR3 comprises 15 residues. Looked up from germline, CDR1 is MGHRA and CDR2 is YSYEKL. CDR3 DNA sequence: TGCGCCAGCAGCCAAGAAGGGGCCCCCTCCTACGAGCAGTACTTC. Translation: CASSQEGAPSYEQYF.

The chain recombines TRBV4-1 with TRBJ2-7, with D maybe TRBD2 (6 bases). Germline lookup yields CDR1 MGHRA and CDR2 YSYEKL. This CDR3 has 16 amino acids. Deletions cut 0 bases from V and 6 bases from J, with 18 bases between. CDR3 residues: CASSQDTAGPGLEQYF. CDR3 nucleotide sequence: TGCGCCAGCAGCCAAGATACCGCCGGGCCGGGACTCGAGCAGTACTTC.

The table lists this clone with a count of one. V and J are TRBV19 and TRBJ2-1, with 9 bases that match TRBD2. The CDR3 is 16 residues long. J was trimmed by 10 bases and V by 6 bases; bases with no gene match: 16. Germline CDR1 LNHDA, CDR2 SQIVND (reference sequence). In DNA form, the CDR3 reads TGTGCCAGTAGCCAACCGGGACTAGCTTTCGCAGGCGAGCAGTTCTTC. Translating it yields CASSQPGLAFAGEQFF.

The rearrangement joins TRBV7-9 to TRBJ2-7; 9 bases match TRBD2. CDR3 length: 17 amino acids. Germline trimming cut 6 bases from V and 4 bases from J; bases unmatched to any gene: 16. The germline gives CDR1 SEHNR, CDR2 FQNEAQ (reference sequence). The DNA of the CDR3 is TGTGCCAGCAGTCGAGAGGTGGGGCTAGCGGGACAATACGAGCAGTACTTC. Its protein is CASSREVGLAGQYEQYF. The full variable domain, completed using reference TRBV7-9 and TRBJ2-7, is DTGVSQNPRHKITKRGQNVTFRCDPISEHNRLYWYRQTLGQGPEFLTYFQNEAQLEKSRLLSDRFSAERPKGSFSTLEIQRTEQGDSAMYLCASSREVGLAGQYEQYFGPGTRLTVT.

J is TRBJ2-7 and V is TRBV27; TRBD1 matches 7 bases. The CDR3 is 15 residues long. Germline trimming cut 3 bases from V and 0 bases from J; bases unmatched to any gene: 5. Germline V gene data show CDR1 as MNHEY and CDR2 as SMNVEV (reference sequence). The CDR3 DNA reads as TGTGCCAGCAGTTTTGAGGGGGCCTACTCCTACGAGCAGTACTTC. Translated: CASSFEGAYSYEQYF.

This clone was seen once. The chain uses TRBV5-1 and TRBJ2-7, with 9 bases identical to TRBD2. CDR1 SGHRS and CDR2 YFSETQ come from the germline V gene. CDR3 length: 13 amino acids. With V trimmed by 0 bases and J by 5 bases, 0 bases remained unmatched. CDR3 bases: TGCGCCAGCAGCTTGGGACTAGCGGACGAGCAGTACTTC. It translates to CASSLGLADEQYF.

The chain uses TRBV5-1 and TRBJ1-5; tentative D call: TRBD1 (5 bases). This CDR3 has 15 amino acids. The germline V gene encodes CDR1 SGHRS and CDR2 YFSETQ. V lost 0 bases, J lost 3 bases, and 10 bases lay in between. The CDR3 DNA reads as TGCGCCAGCAGCTTGGGCTGGGGGAACAATCAGCCCCAGCATTTT. As protein: CASSLGWGNNQPQHF.

The chain has TRBV12-5 and TRBJ2-1; 8 nucleotides agree with TRBD1. Germline V gene sequence: CDR1 LGHNT, CDR2 FRNRAP. The CDR3 has 17 residues. V was pared by 0 bases and J by 8 bases, with 12 bases of the junction left unmatched. The CDR3 spells CASGLVLTGGASDEQFF. The CDR3 DNA reads as TGTGCTAGTGGTTTGGTACTAACAGGGGGTGCTAGCGATGAGCAGTTCTTC.

V and J are TRBV5-1 and TRBJ2-3; TRBD2 matches 8 bases. Germline lookup yields CDR1 SGHRS and CDR2 YFSETQ. V was pared by 0 bases and J by 5 bases, with 11 bases of the junction left unmatched. CDR3 length: 17 residues. CDR3 region: CASSLEGLVSFLDTQYF. The CDR3 DNA follows: TGCGCCAGCAGCTTGGAGGGACTAGTATCCTTTTTAGATACGCAGTATTTT.

The chain is built from TRBV7-3 and TRBJ2-2; D is possibly TRBD1 (6 bases). Germline V CDR1 and CDR2: SGHTA, FQGTGA. The ends were cut back, 3 bases at V and 4 bases at J, with 12 bases in the middle. The CDR3 has 15 amino acids. CDR3 in DNA: TGTGCCAGCAGCTTTTCAGGGGTGGGCACCGGGGAGCTGTTTTTT. Protein sequence: CASSFSGVGTGELFF.

The V and J genes are TRBV6-4 and TRBJ1-2; tentative D call: TRBD1 (5 bases). The V gene lost 0 bases and the J gene lost 3 bases, with 8 bases spanning the gap. Germline loops: CDR1 MRHNA, CDR2 SNTAGT. This CDR3 comprises 14 residues. This CDR3 is CASSDSRGYYGYTF. In DNA form, the CDR3 reads TGTGCCAGCAGTGACTCAAGGGGCTACTATGGCTACACCTTC.

This sequence joins TRBV30 and TRBJ2-1, with 9 bases fitting TRBD1. This CDR3 is built from 14 residues. Trimming cost V 2 bases and J 5 bases; bases outside gene matches: 4. In germline, CDR1 is GTSNPN, CDR2 SVGIG (reference sequence). CDR3 sequence reads: CAWSRGTGNNEQFF. DNA for the CDR3: TGTGCCTGGAGTAGGGGGACAGGGAACAATGAGCAGTTCTTC.

Only one count was recorded for this clone. The chain carries TRBV27 and TRBJ2-7, with D possibly being TRBD2 (6 bases). The CDR3 consists of 14 residues. The V end lost 4 bases, the J end lost 2 bases, and 12 bases lay between the germline ends. Germline CDR1 reads MNHEY; CDR2 reads SMNVEV (reference sequence). CDR3 in amino acids: CASSSSVPPYEQYF. DNA of the CDR3: TGTGCCAGCAGTTCTAGCGTGCCACCCTACGAGCAGTACTTC.

This chain links TRBV7-3 with TRBJ2-7; 9 positions match TRBD1. The ends lost 1 base at V and 4 bases at J; junction bases unmatched: 8. The length of the CDR3 is 16 residues. Germline CDR1 is SGHTA and CDR2 is FQGTGA. This CDR3 is CASSLKSTGGRYEQYF. CDR3 nucleotide sequence: TGTGCCAGCAGCTTAAAGAGTACAGGGGGCCGGTACGAGCAGTACTTC. The complete variable domain, with remaining parts taken from reference TRBV7-3 and TRBJ2-7, reads GAGVSQTPSNKVTEKGKYVELRCDPISGHTALYWYRQSLGQGPEFLIYFQGTGAADDSGLPNDRFFAVRPEGSVSTLKIQRTERGDSAVYLCASSLKSTGGRYEQYFGPGTRLTVT.